This T cell receptor beta chain originates from a study of Graves' ophthalmopathy and Graves' hyperthyroidism. RNA transcripts were the template, and TCR beta CDR3 regions were amplified from them. RT-PCR was first run with HTBI primers, then multiplex PCR in a second round. MiXCR, applied by TCRdb to the multiplex PCR reads, yields one record per CDR3 protein. The data contain 500,000 to 600,000 distinct CDR3 sequences, under 45% of them singletons. The V end was cut by 1 base, the J end by 8 bases, with 11 bases between. The CDR3 length is 13 residues. Looked up from germline, CDR1 is SNHLY and CDR2 is FYNNEI. Aged 18 to 65, the patients with hyperthyroidism had under 2 months' duration and were newly diagnosed.

V gene TRBV2 combines with J gene TRBJ1-2; no clear D gene. This TCR came from an adult man with Graves' hyperthyroidism. Material for sequencing was peripheral blood or thyroid tissue (not recorded which). In DNA, the CDR3 is TGTGCCAGCAGTGAAGGGCTGGATCGGGGCTACACCTTC. As protein: CASSEGLDRGYTF.